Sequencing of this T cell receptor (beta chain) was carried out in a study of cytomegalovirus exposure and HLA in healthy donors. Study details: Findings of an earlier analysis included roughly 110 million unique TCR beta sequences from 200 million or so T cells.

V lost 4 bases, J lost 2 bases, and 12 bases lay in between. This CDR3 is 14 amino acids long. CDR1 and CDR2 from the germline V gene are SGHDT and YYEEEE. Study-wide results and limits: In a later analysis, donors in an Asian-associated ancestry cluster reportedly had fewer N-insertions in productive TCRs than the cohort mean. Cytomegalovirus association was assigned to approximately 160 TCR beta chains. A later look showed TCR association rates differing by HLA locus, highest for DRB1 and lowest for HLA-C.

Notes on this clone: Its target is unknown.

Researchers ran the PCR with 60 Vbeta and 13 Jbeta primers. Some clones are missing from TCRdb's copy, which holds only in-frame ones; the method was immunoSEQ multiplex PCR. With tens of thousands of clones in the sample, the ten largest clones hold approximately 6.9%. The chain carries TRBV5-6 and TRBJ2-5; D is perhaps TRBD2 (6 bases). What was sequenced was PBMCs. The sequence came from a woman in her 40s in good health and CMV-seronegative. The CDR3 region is CASSPVGGQETQYF. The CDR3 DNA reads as TGTGCCAGCAGCCCGGTTGGGGGGCAAGAGACCCAGTACTTC.